This passage covers 24 T cell receptor beta chains from one sample sequenced in a study of blood T cell repertoires in COVID-19. Sequencing used immunoSEQ multiplex PCR; TCRdb keeps in-frame clones, though not all of them. The sample comprises about 380,000 clones, approximately 90% of which are singletons, and approximately 1.2% rests with the top ten. The sequencing input was PBMCs or T cells enriched from blood (not recorded which). The receptors were gathered from a woman aged 18-30 years who had recovered from COVID-19.

This chain connects TRBV12-3 or TRBV12-4 to TRBJ1-2; no clear D. Trimming pared 1 base from V and 8 bases from J, leaving 8 bases between. The CDR3 covers 12 residues. The CDR3 is CASSLEARGYTF. CDR3 in DNA: TGTGCCAGCAGTTTAGAGGCGAGGGGCTACACCTTC.

Only one count was recorded for this clone. V and J are TRBV6-5 and TRBJ1-1; the D gene is possibly TRBD1 (5 bases). In germline, CDR1 is MNHEY, CDR2 SVGAGI. Trimming removed 8 bases at V and 1 base at J, with 8 bases between. CDR3 length: 12 amino acids. The DNA for the CDR3 is TGTGCCAGCGGGAGGGGGAACACTGAAGCTTTCTTT. Its translation is CASGRGNTEAFF.

The chain uses TRBV19 and TRBJ1-3, with D possibly being TRBD1 (6 bases). Germline CDR1 is LNHDA and CDR2 is SQIVND (reference sequence). V was shortened by 3 bases and J by 8 bases, with 11 bases between the two germline ends. This CDR3 has 13 amino acids. CDR3: CASSIQGSDTIYF. CDR3 DNA sequence: TGTGCCAGTAGTATTCAGGGGAGCGACACCATATATTTT.

CDR3 in amino acids: CASSQGRGTNQPQHF. The CDR3 DNA is TGCGCCAGCAGCCAAGGTCGCGGGACGAATCAGCCCCAGCATTTT. The chain carries TRBV4-3 and TRBJ1-5, with TRBD1 as a possible D gene (5 bases). CDR1 LGHNA and CDR2 YSLEER come from the germline V gene. V lost 1 base, J lost 4 bases, and 11 bases lay in between. CDR3 length: 15 residues.

V and J are TRBV4-3 and TRBJ2-5; D perhaps matches TRBD2 (5 bases). The CDR3 runs to 16 residues. The V gene lost 0 bases and the J gene lost 7 bases, with 18 bases spanning the gap. Germline V lookup: CDR1 LGHNA, CDR2 YSLEER. The CDR3 sequence: CASSQDWRQDGGTQYF. CDR3 bases: TGCGCCAGCAGCCAAGATTGGCGGCAGGATGGAGGGACCCAGTACTTC.

This chain joins TRBV4-3 and TRBJ1-4; D is undetermined. V lost 1 base and J lost 8, with 8 bases in between. Per germline, CDR1 LGHNA and CDR2 YSLEER. The CDR3 covers 13 residues. CDR3 nucleotides: TGCGCCAGCAGCCAAGGACCAGGCGAAAAACTGTTTTTT. This translates into CASSQGPGEKLFF.

This chain connects TRBV5-1 to TRBJ1-1; 7 bases match TRBD1. This CDR3 has 17 residues. V was clipped by 4 bases and J by 0 bases; unmatched bases: 12. Germline V CDR1 and CDR2: SGHRS, YFSETQ. The CDR3 reads CASSPSVEGAMNTEAFF. The CDR3 DNA follows: TGCGCCAGCAGCCCTTCGGTCGAGGGGGCAATGAACACTGAAGCTTTCTTT.

J is TRBJ2-5 and V is TRBV7-9; 9 bases agree with TRBD1. The V segment lost 4 bases and the J segment 0 bases; nucleotides outside the gene matches: 9. The germline gives CDR1 SEHNR, CDR2 FQNEAQ (reference sequence). This CDR3 has 17 amino acids. The CDR3 loop reads CASSWGQGIIYQETQYF. CDR3 coding DNA: TGTGCCAGCAGCTGGGGACAGGGCATTATCTACCAAGAGACCCAGTACTTC.

The genes are TRBV7-3 and TRBJ2-7; 7 positions match TRBD2. CDR3 length: 16 amino acids. V lost 4 bases and J lost 2; bases outside the gene matches: 11. Germline CDR1 and CDR2: SGHTA and FQGTGA. The CDR3 protein is CASSSSGTMTTYEQYF. For the CDR3, the DNA is TGTGCCAGCAGCTCGTCCGGGACTATGACCACCTACGAGCAGTACTTC.

CDR3 nucleotides: TGTGCCAGCAGTTCAACACTAGCGGGGGGAATAGAGACCCAGTACTTC. Residues: CASSSTLAGGIETQYF. The gene calls are TRBV6-5 and TRBJ2-5; 12 nucleotides match TRBD2. The germline CDR1 and CDR2 sequences are MNHEY and SVGAGI. The CDR3 runs to 16 residues. V lost 4 bases, J lost 4 bases, and 7 bases stayed unmatched.

The V and J genes are TRBV28 and TRBJ1-2, with D maybe TRBD1 (6 bases). V was pared by 1 base and J by 3 bases, with 15 bases between. CDR3 length: 16 residues. Germline CDR1 MDHEN, CDR2 SYDVKM. Here the CDR3 DNA reads TGTGCCAGCAGTTTATCCCAGGGTGGGGGCCACTATGGCTACACCTTC. Its translation is CASSLSQGGGHYGYTF.

V usage is TRBV28 and J usage is TRBJ1-4, with 9 bases that match TRBD1. Losses at the gene ends were 7 bases for V and 4 bases for J; bases not matched to a gene: 13. Germline values: CDR1 MDHEN, CDR2 SYDVKM. This CDR3 contains 17 residues. CDR3 sequence (DNA): TGTGCCAGCATCCTTCTCGGGACAGGGTATAATAATGAAAAACTGTTTTTT. Amino acids: CASILLGTGYNNEKLFF.

J is TRBJ2-7 and V is TRBV3-1 (or the pseudogene TRBV3-2), with 13 nucleotides matching TRBD2. CDR3 length: 16 amino acids. The V segment lost 1 base and the J segment 3 bases; nucleotides outside the gene matches: 3. In germline, CDR1 is LGHDT, CDR2 YNNKEL (reference sequence). The CDR3 is CASSQGGLAGNYEQYF. The CDR3 DNA sequence: TGTGCCAGCAGCCAAGGGGGACTAGCGGGGAACTACGAGCAGTACTTC.

V and J are TRBV12-3 or TRBV12-4 and TRBJ1-1; a weak D match, TRBD1 (5 bases). The CDR3 covers 12 residues. Trimming took off 4 bases at V and 7 bases at J, with 10 bases between the two ends. The CDR3 bases are TGTGCCAGCAGTTCGGGACTGTTTGAAGCTTTCTTT. It codes for CASSSGLFEAFF.

The J gene is TRBJ2-5, the V gene TRBV19; tentatively, D is TRBD1 (5 bases). CDR1 and CDR2 (germline): LNHDA, SQIVND (reference sequence). The CDR3 is made up of 14 amino acids. V lost 2 bases and J 0 bases, leaving 7 bases between the germline ends. CDR3 sequence: CASSINRNQETQYF. The CDR3 DNA reads as TGTGCCAGTAGTATAAACAGGAACCAAGAGACCCAGTACTTC.

This chain links TRBV9 with TRBJ2-7; D possibly corresponds to TRBD2 (6 bases). The germline gives CDR1 SGDLS, CDR2 YYNGEE. The germline V and J ends were trimmed by 5 bases and 3 bases, with 12 bases remaining between them. The CDR3 has 13 residues. The CDR3 region has the DNA TGTGCCAGCAGTAGGGACTCTGACTACGAGCAGTACTTC. It specifies CASSRDSDYEQYF.

This clone was found a few times. J is TRBJ1-1 and V is TRBV7-2; 10 positions match TRBD1. The CDR3 sequence is 13 residues long. V lost 6 bases, J lost 11 bases, and 9 bases stayed unmatched. Germline-derived CDR1 and CDR2 are SGHTA and FQGNSA. The CDR3 bases are TGTGCCAGCAGGGGACAGGGGAGGATTATGGCTTTCTTT. Translating it yields CASRGQGRIMAFF.

The chain couples TRBV6-5 to TRBJ1-6; D uncertain. Trimming took 0 bases from V and 7 from J, leaving 10 bases between them. This CDR3 comprises 15 residues. Germline V CDR1 and CDR2: MNHEY, SVGAGI. CDR3 sequence reads: CASSYSGIENSPLHF. The CDR3 DNA sequence: TGTGCCAGCAGTTACTCGGGCATAGAAAATTCACCCCTCCACTTT.

This chain uses TRBV29-1 with TRBJ1-2; 8 bases are a match to TRBD1. The CDR3 contains 14 residues. CDR1 and CDR2 from the germline V gene are SQVTM and ANQGSEA. V lost 1 base and J lost 5; bases outside the gene matches: 6. In nucleotides, the CDR3 is TGCAGCGTTGAAGTTCCAGGGGGCGGTTATGGCTACACCTTC. Its protein is CSVEVPGGGYGYTF.

In this sample, this clone turned up once. The chain employs TRBV10-3 and TRBJ2-1; D not certain. The length of the CDR3 is 16 residues. The germline gives CDR1 ENHRY, CDR2 SYGVKD. V shed 2 bases and J shed 7 bases, with 18 bases lying between them. The CDR3 loop is CAISELPPGPSNEQFF. DNA of the CDR3: TGTGCCATCAGTGAGCTCCCTCCGGGTCCCTCAAATGAGCAGTTCTTC.

V usage is TRBV6-1 and J usage is TRBJ2-5, with no clear D. Trimming shortened V by 2 bases and J by 2 bases, and 6 bases separated the two germline ends. Germline values: CDR1 MNHNS, CDR2 SASEGT. This CDR3 region has 13 residues. This CDR3 is CASSEYSQETQYF. The CDR3 DNA reads TGTGCCAGCAGTGAATACAGTCAAGAGACCCAGTACTTC.

J is TRBJ1-5 and V is TRBV20-1; D not certain. Germline CDR1 and CDR2: DFQATT and SNEGSKA (reference sequence). The CDR3 extends over 13 amino acids. The V and J ends lost 3 bases and 3 bases respectively, with 9 bases between them. The CDR3 nucleotides are TGCAGTGCTAGTGATGACACCAATCAGCCCCAGCATTTT. It is translated as CSASDDTNQPQHF.

The chain has TRBV18 and TRBJ1-5; 8 positions match TRBD1. Germline V gives CDR1 KGHSH, CDR2 LQKENI. The CDR3 loop spans 18 amino acids. Losses at the gene ends were 2 bases for V and 4 bases for J; bases not matched to a gene: 13. Here the CDR3 reads CASSPRGTGLMSNQPQHF. The CDR3 DNA reads TGTGCCAGCTCACCAAGGGGGACAGGTCTCATGAGTAATCAGCCCCAGCATTTT.

The chain links TRBV7-2 to TRBJ1-2; no clear D. Germline V gene sequence: CDR1 SGHTA, CDR2 FQGNSA. The CDR3 length is 15 residues. Trimming shortened V by 1 base and J by 1 base, and 10 bases separated the two germline ends. CDR3 sequence reads: CASSLELSNNYGYTF. The CDR3 nucleotides are TGTGCCAGCAGCTTAGAACTATCTAATAACTATGGCTACACCTTC. The complete variable domain, with remaining parts taken from reference TRBV7-2 and TRBJ1-2, reads GAGVSQSPSNKVTEKGKDVELRCDPISGHTALYWYRQSLGQGLEFLIYFQGNSAPDKSGLPSDRFSAERTGGSVSTLTIQRTQQEDSAVYLCASSLELSNNYGYTFGSGTRLTVV.